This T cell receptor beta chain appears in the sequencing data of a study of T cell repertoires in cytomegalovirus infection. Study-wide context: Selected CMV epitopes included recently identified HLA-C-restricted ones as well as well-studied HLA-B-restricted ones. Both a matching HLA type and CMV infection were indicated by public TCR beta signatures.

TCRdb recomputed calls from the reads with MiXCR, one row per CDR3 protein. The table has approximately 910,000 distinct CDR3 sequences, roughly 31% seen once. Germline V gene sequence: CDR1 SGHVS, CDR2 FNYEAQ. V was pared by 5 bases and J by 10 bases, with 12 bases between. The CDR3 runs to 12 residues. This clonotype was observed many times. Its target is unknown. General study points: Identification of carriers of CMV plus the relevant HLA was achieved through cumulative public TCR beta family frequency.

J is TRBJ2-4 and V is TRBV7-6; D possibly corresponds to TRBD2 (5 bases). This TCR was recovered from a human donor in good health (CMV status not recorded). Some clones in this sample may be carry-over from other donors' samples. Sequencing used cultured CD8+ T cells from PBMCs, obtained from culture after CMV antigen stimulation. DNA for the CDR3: TGTGCCAGCAGCCACGAGACGGGAATTCAGTACTTC. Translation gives CASSHETGIQYF.